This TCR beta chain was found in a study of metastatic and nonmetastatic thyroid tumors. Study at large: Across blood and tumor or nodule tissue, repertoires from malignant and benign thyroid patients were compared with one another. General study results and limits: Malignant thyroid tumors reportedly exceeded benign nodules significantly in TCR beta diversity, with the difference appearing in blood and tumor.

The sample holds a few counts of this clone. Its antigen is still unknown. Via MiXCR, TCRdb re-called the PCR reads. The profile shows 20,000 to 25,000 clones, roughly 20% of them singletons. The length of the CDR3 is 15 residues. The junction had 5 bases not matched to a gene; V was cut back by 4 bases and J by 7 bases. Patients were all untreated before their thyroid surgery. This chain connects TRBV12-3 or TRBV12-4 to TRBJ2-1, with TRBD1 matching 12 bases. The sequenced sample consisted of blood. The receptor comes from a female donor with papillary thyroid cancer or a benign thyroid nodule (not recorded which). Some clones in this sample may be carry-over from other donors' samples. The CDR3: CASSSPGQGANEQFF. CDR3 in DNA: TGTGCCAGCAGTTCGCCGGGACAGGGGGCAAATGAGCAGTTCTTC.